One and the same sample provided the 29 T cell receptor beta chains below, sequenced in a study of regulatory T cells in long-lasting Graves disease. The time point here: newly diagnosed GD, antithyroid drugs for less than 3 months. The authors made the TCR library using RNA they extracted from PBMCs. Combining iRepertoire HTBI primers with Arm-PCR of CDR3 regions, the authors built TCR beta libraries. TCRdb used MiXCR to reprocess the multiplex PCR reads, holding one entry per CDR3 protein. The sample holds about 560,000 distinct CDR3 sequences, about 16% seen once. The same sample was also studied in work on T cells in Graves' hyperthyroidism and ophthalmopathy.

The sequencing here drew on peripheral blood mononuclear cells (PBMCs), taken at new diagnosis, from a patient treated with antithyroid drugs. The source is a man aged 18 to 29 with Graves disease.

This clonotype was observed a handful of times. The rearrangement links TRBV5-4 to TRBJ2-7, with 8 bases aligning to TRBD1. J was trimmed by 3 bases and V by 4 bases; bases with no gene match: 12. Germline assignment: CDR1 SGHNT and CDR2 YYREEE (reference sequence). The CDR3 totals 16 residues. The CDR3 DNA reads TGTGCCAGCAGCGGACAGGGTGAGGGCCTAAACTACGAGCAGTACTTC. It codes for CASSGQGEGLNYEQYF.

The chain recombines TRBV25-1 with TRBJ1-1; no reliable D call. This CDR3 has 14 amino acids. The germline V gene encodes CDR1 MGHDK and CDR2 SYGVNS. The ends were cut back, 7 bases at V and 4 bases at J, with 16 bases in the middle. The CDR3 region is CASNPSGVGTEAFF. CDR3 bases: TGTGCCAGCAACCCCTCTGGGGTGGGCACTGAAGCTTTCTTT.

This clonotype showed up many times. The CDR3 is CASSSGSAETDTQYF. As DNA, the CDR3 is TGCGCCAGCAGCTCCGGCAGTGCTGAGACAGATACGCAGTATTTT. The rearrangement joins TRBV5-1 to TRBJ2-3; D is uncertain. Trimming removed 3 bases from V and 3 bases from J, with 14 bases in between. The CDR3 is made up of 15 amino acids. Per the germline V gene, CDR1 is SGHRS and CDR2 is YFSETQ.

This clonotype was recorded only once. A much larger clone lies one base from this, so it may be a read error. The DNA for the CDR3 is TGTGCCGGCAGCTTAGAACTAGCGGGAGGCACAGATACGCAGTATTTT. Translated: CAGSLELAGGTDTQYF. The chain couples TRBV11-2 to TRBJ2-3, with 11 bases matching TRBD2. This CDR3 region has 16 residues. Germline V CDR1 and CDR2: SGHAT, FQNNGV.

This clonotype was counted a few times. Since a much larger clone is just one base distant, this may be a read error. CDR3 bases: TGTGCCAGCAGCTCCAGGGGGCCCTACGAGCAGTACTTC. Protein sequence: CASSSRGPYEQYF. This chain connects TRBV7-3 to TRBJ2-7, with 8 bases aligning to TRBD1. The CDR3 spans 13 residues. Trimming cost V 4 bases and J 2 bases; bases outside gene matches: 1. Germline CDR1 is SGHTA and CDR2 is FQGTGA.

This clonotype was picked up a small number of times. The chain is built from TRBV27 and TRBJ2-7, with D maybe TRBD2 (7 bases). Germline assignment: CDR1 MNHEY and CDR2 SMNVEV (reference sequence). Trimming shortened V by 2 bases and J by 4 bases, and 21 bases separated the two germline ends. The CDR3 is 17 residues long. CDR3 nucleotides: TGTGCCAGCAGTTTAAGGGGGATCGGGTCCGGGGGGTACGAGCAGTACTTC. The encoded protein is CASSLRGIGSGGYEQYF.

As for this clonotype: A much bigger clone sits one base away, suggesting this may be a read error. The chain joins TRBV28 to TRBJ1-4; weak D call: TRBD1 (6 bases). CDR1 and CDR2 (germline): MDHEN, SYDVKM. Between the trimmed V and J ends, which lost 5 bases and 0 bases, there was a span of 13 bases. The length of the CDR3 is 16 residues. The CDR3, as DNA: TGTGCCAGCAGTGAACGGGGGGCGGCAACTAATGAAAAACTGTTTTTT. Translated: CASSERGAATNEKLFF.

In this sample, this clonotype turned up a few times. This chain joins TRBV19 and TRBJ1-1; possibly TRBD1 for D (5 bases). The V and J ends lost 5 bases and 3 bases respectively, with 22 bases between them. Germline V CDR1 and CDR2: LNHDA, SQIVND (reference sequence). The CDR3 extends over 17 amino acids. CDR3 in amino acids: CASSPPWGSPRDTEAFF. In DNA, the CDR3 is TGTGCCAGTAGTCCTCCTTGGGGCTCCCCCCGGGACACTGAAGCTTTCTTT.

The chain uses TRBV12-3 or TRBV12-4 and TRBJ2-7, with 9 bases lining up with TRBD2. The trim removed 8 bases at V and 4 bases at J, leaving 15 bases unmatched. CDR3 length: 16 amino acids. In DNA form, the CDR3 reads TGTGCCAGCGGAGCTATCGGCGGGAGGGCCTATTACGAGCAGTACTTC. It is translated as CASGAIGGRAYYEQYF.

This clonotype was seen a few times. The chain combines TRBV20-1 with TRBJ2-1; weak D call: TRBD1 (7 bases). This CDR3 has 13 amino acids. V was clipped by 2 bases and J by 10 bases, with 15 bases between them. Germline V lookup: CDR1 DFQATT, CDR2 SNEGSKA (reference sequence). CDR3 nucleotide sequence: TGCAGTGCTAGAAAGACAGGGAGGATAGAGCAGTTCTTC. This codes for CSARKTGRIEQFF.

Many counts were recorded for this clonotype. The chain combines TRBV15 with TRBJ2-1, with D possibly being TRBD2 (5 bases). V gave up 1 base and J gave up 9 bases, with 19 bases separating them. The germline CDR1 and CDR2 sequences are LNHNV and YYDKDF (reference sequence). The CDR3 is 16 amino acids. CDR3 loop: CATSRVGSERGSEQFF. CDR3 nucleotides: TGTGCCACCAGCAGAGTCGGCAGTGAAAGAGGGTCTGAGCAGTTCTTC.

This clonotype was seen at least ten times. The J gene is TRBJ2-7, the V gene TRBV20-1; TRBD1 might be the D (6 bases). CDR3 length: 13 amino acids. V was trimmed by 6 bases and J by 6 bases, leaving 18 bases between them. The germline V gene encodes CDR1 DFQATT and CDR2 SNEGSKA (reference sequence). The CDR3 bases are TGCAGTGCAGACAGGCCGAGCGAGTCCGAGCAGTACTTC. It translates to CSADRPSESEQYF.

The table lists this clonotype with many counts. The J gene is TRBJ2-7, the V gene TRBV28; 10 bases match TRBD1. With V trimmed by 5 bases and J by 3 bases, 10 bases remained unmatched. Looked up from germline, CDR1 is MDHEN and CDR2 is SYDVKM. The CDR3 totals 16 residues. The CDR3 coding sequence is TGTGCCAGCAGTGAAGGACCGGGACAGGGGATCTACGAGCAGTACTTC. Its protein is CASSEGPGQGIYEQYF. The entire variable domain, with the rest obtained from reference TRBV28 and TRBJ2-7, is as follows: DVKVTQSSRYLVKRTGEKVFLECVQDMDHENMFWYRQDPGLGLRLIYFSYDVKMKEKGDIPEGYSVSREKKERFSLILESASTNQTSMYLCASSEGPGQGIYEQYFGPGTRLTVT.

This clonotype was observed at least ten times. This chain joins TRBV12-3 or TRBV12-4 and TRBJ1-1, with D tentatively TRBD1 (5 bases). The V and J ends lost 5 bases and 1 base respectively, with 5 bases between them. The CDR3 runs to 12 residues. CDR3 sequence (DNA): TGTGCCAGCAGTGGGGGGAACACTGAAGCTTTCTTT. Its translation: CASSGGNTEAFF.

In this sample, this clonotype turned up many times. The chain joins TRBV5-1 to TRBJ1-5; D gene uncertain. The V end lost 0 bases, the J end lost 3 bases, and 10 bases lay between the germline ends. Looked up from germline, CDR1 is SGHRS and CDR2 is YFSETQ. The CDR3 extends over 15 amino acids. The CDR3 reads CASSLDSVNNQPQHF. The CDR3 nucleotides are TGCGCCAGCAGCTTGGACAGCGTTAACAATCAGCCCCAGCATTTT.

The chain employs TRBV9 and TRBJ2-1; 12 nucleotides line up with TRBD2. Losses at the gene ends were 0 bases for V and 8 bases for J; bases not matched to a gene: 9. CDR1 is SGDLS, CDR2 YYNGEE, per germline. CDR3 size: 17 residues. As DNA, the CDR3 is TGTGCCAGCAGCGTAGAAGGACTAGCGGGATCGGACGATGAGCAGTTCTTC. Its translation: CASSVEGLAGSDDEQFF.

This clonotype has more than one count but fewer than ten. The V and J genes are TRBV27 and TRBJ2-7; TRBD1 aligns across 10 bases. Germline V CDR1 and CDR2: MNHEY, SMNVEV (reference sequence). This CDR3 is 14 amino acids long. V lost 11 bases, J lost 0 bases, and 7 bases stayed unmatched. This CDR3 is CAVRGTGASYEQYF. The CDR3 nucleotides read TGTGCCGTGAGGGGGACAGGGGCCTCCTACGAGCAGTACTTC.

This clonotype has ten or more counts. The gene calls are TRBV28 and TRBJ2-7, with D possibly matching TRBD1 (6 bases). V was pared by 6 bases and J by 6 bases, with 12 bases between. The CDR3 has 12 residues. Germline CDR1 and CDR2: MDHEN and SYDVKM. The CDR3 nucleotides are TGTGCCAGCAGACACACAGGGTTCGAGCAGTACTTC. This translates into CASRHTGFEQYF.

CDR3: CASSPGLAGYEQFF. The DNA of the CDR3 is TGTGCCAGCAGCCCGGGACTAGCGGGATATGAGCAGTTCTTC. The chain combines TRBV11-2 with TRBJ2-1; 13 nucleotides agree with TRBD2. The V and J ends lost 5 bases and 8 bases, in that order; junction bases with no gene match: 3. The CDR3 length is 14 residues. Germline V gene data show CDR1 as SGHAT and CDR2 as FQNNGV.

V usage is TRBV19 and J usage is TRBJ2-7; no definite D call. The CDR3 loop spans 13 amino acids. V was shortened by 3 bases and J by 0 bases, with 6 bases between the two germline ends. Germline V gene data show CDR1 as LNHDA and CDR2 as SQIVND (reference sequence). CDR3 sequence: CASSILDSYEQYF. CDR3 sequence (DNA): TGTGCCAGTAGTATCCTAGACTCCTACGAGCAGTACTTC.

This clonotype was observed a few times. A much bigger clone sits one base away, suggesting this may be a read error. The genes are TRBV2 and TRBJ1-5, with D tentatively TRBD1 (5 bases). The length of the CDR3 is 15 residues. Per the germline V gene, CDR1 is SNHLY and CDR2 is FYNNEI. Trimming removed 8 bases at V and 6 bases at J, with 20 bases between. The CDR3 DNA reads TGTGCCAGCGCCGAAGGCCCAGGGTACACTCAGCCCCAGCATTTT. It is translated as CASAEGPGYTQPQHF.

This clonotype was recorded at least ten times. V and J are TRBV6-5 and TRBJ2-5, with a weak D call TRBD2 (5 bases). The CDR3 consists of 13 residues. Germline V gene lookup returns CDR1 MNHEY and CDR2 SVGAGI. V was clipped by 2 bases and J by 5 bases, with 9 bases between them. As DNA, the CDR3 is TGTGCCAGCAGTTACCCCAGAGGGGAGACCCAGTACTTC. Protein: CASSYPRGETQYF.

The table lists this clonotype with many counts. The gene calls are TRBV2 and TRBJ2-5, with D possibly being TRBD1 (5 bases). Germline CDR1 and CDR2: SNHLY and FYNNEI. This CDR3 comprises 12 residues. The germline V and J ends were trimmed by 6 bases and 0 bases, with 5 bases remaining between them. This chain's CDR3 is CASRGDQETQYF. The CDR3 DNA is TGTGCCAGCAGAGGGGACCAAGAGACCCAGTACTTC.

This clonotype has a handful of counts. This chain connects TRBV2 to TRBJ1-3, with D unclear. The CDR3 loop spans 15 amino acids. CDR1 and CDR2 from the germline V gene are SNHLY and FYNNEI. V shed 1 base and J shed 2 bases, with 9 bases lying between them. The CDR3 loop is CASSEGGRTGNTIYF. As DNA, the CDR3 is TGTGCCAGCAGTGAAGGAGGGCGCACTGGAAACACCATATATTTT.

This clonotype has ten or more counts. The genes are TRBV19 and TRBJ2-3; D may be TRBD2 (5 bases). CDR1 is LNHDA and CDR2 is SQIVND in the germline V gene (reference sequence). V lost 5 bases and J lost 6, with 12 bases in between. The CDR3 is 13 residues long. This chain's CDR3 is CASSPAAEDTQYF. In DNA form, the CDR3 reads TGTGCCAGTAGTCCCGCAGCGGAGGATACGCAGTATTTT.

This clonotype was seen ten or more times. This chain links TRBV5-6 with TRBJ2-7; D ambiguous. This CDR3 spans 14 amino acids. Germline assignment: CDR1 SGHDT and CDR2 YYEEEE. Deletions cut 2 bases from V and 2 bases from J, with 11 bases between. CDR3 DNA sequence: TGTGCCAGCAGCTTTGCAAGCAGACCCTACGAGCAGTACTTC. It is translated as CASSFASRPYEQYF.

This clonotype appeared many times. V gene TRBV2 combines with J gene TRBJ2-7, with 7 bases lining up with TRBD1. Germline V gene data show CDR1 as SNHLY and CDR2 as FYNNEI. Unmatched junction bases numbered 5, after V lost 6 bases and J lost 0 bases. This CDR3 region has 14 residues. The DNA of the CDR3 is TGTGCCAGCAGCCCCGGGACAGACTCCTACGAGCAGTACTTC. This encodes CASSPGTDSYEQYF.

This clonotype turned up a few times. This sequence joins TRBV29-1 and TRBJ2-5; tentatively, D is TRBD1 (5 bases). V was clipped by 4 bases and J by 5 bases, with 14 bases between them. Looked up from germline, CDR1 is SQVTM and CDR2 is ANQGSEA. This CDR3 is built from 13 residues. CDR3 sequence (DNA): TGCAGCGTTGGATCAGGGTACGGGGAGACCCAGTACTTC. This codes for CSVGSGYGETQYF.

This clonotype was counted ten times or more. The chain recombines TRBV5-5 with TRBJ2-3; no definite D call. Germline V lookup: CDR1 SGHKS, CDR2 YYEKEE (reference sequence). There are 13 residues in the CDR3. V was shortened by 5 bases and J by 4 bases, with 11 bases between the two germline ends. In nucleotides, the CDR3 is TGTGCCAGCAGAACTCCGGTGGCAGATACGCAGTATTTT. Its translation is CASRTPVADTQYF.